The 24 T cell receptor beta chains listed next were all sequenced from one sample in a study of shared clonotypes between healthy human individuals. Profiled with immunoSEQ multiplex PCR; TCRdb holds only in-frame clones, not every one. Of 950,000 to 1,300,000 clones in the sample, about 70% were seen once. The material sequenced was memory CD4+ T cells sorted from blood. Subset of the sample: CD45RA-negative fraction. The receptors were sampled from a man in his late teens or twenties in good health.

This clone was recorded a few times. The chain uses TRBV20-1 and TRBJ1-2, with unresolved D. V lost 6 bases to trimming and J lost 3 bases, with 8 bases between them. Germline V gene sequence: CDR1 DFQATT, CDR2 SNEGSKA (reference sequence). The CDR3 contains 11 residues. The CDR3: CSAGSDYGYTF. The CDR3 DNA reads TGCAGTGCGGGTAGCGACTATGGCTACACCTTC.

This chain links TRBV6-5 with TRBJ1-5; TRBD1 might be the D (5 bases). Germline CDR1 MNHEY, CDR2 SVGAGI. The CDR3 is 14 residues long. The V and J ends lost 6 bases and 8 bases respectively, with 17 bases between them. As DNA, the CDR3 is TGTGCCAGCAGCCGGCGGGGGTCCTCTGAGCCCCAGCATTTT. Its translation is CASSRRGSSEPQHF.

This chain links TRBV7-3 with TRBJ1-1; 7 bases match TRBD1. The CDR3 is 14 residues long. With V trimmed by 6 bases and J by 0 bases, 4 bases remained unmatched. Per germline, CDR1 SGHTA and CDR2 FQGTGA. CDR3 residues: CASRSGQLNTEAFF. CDR3 nucleotides: TGTGCCAGCAGATCGGGACAGTTGAACACTGAAGCTTTCTTT. The entire variable domain, with the rest obtained from reference TRBV7-3 and TRBJ1-1, is as follows: GAGVSQTPSNKVTEKGKYVELRCDPISGHTALYWYRQSLGQGPEFLIYFQGTGAADDSGLPNDRFFAVRPEGSVSTLKIQRTERGDSAVYLCASRSGQLNTEAFFGQGTRLTVV.

The gene calls are TRBV7-3 and TRBJ2-7; TRBD1 aligns across 7 bases. CDR1 is SGHTA, CDR2 FQGTGA, per germline. J lost 6 bases, V lost 6 bases, and 8 bases had no gene match. This CDR3 has 13 amino acids. CDR3: CASRFTGEGEQYF. CDR3 nucleotide sequence: TGTGCCAGCAGGTTTACAGGGGAAGGCGAGCAGTACTTC.

The chain uses TRBV6-6 and TRBJ2-3; TRBD1 matches 7 bases. V gave up 6 bases and J gave up 0 bases; unmatched junction bases: 9. Germline CDR1 is MNHNY and CDR2 is SVGAGI (reference sequence). The CDR3 sequence is 16 residues long. CDR3 residues: CASRDWGQRSTDTQYF. The CDR3 region has the DNA TGTGCCAGCAGGGACTGGGGACAGAGAAGCACAGATACGCAGTATTTT.

The rearrangement links TRBV30 to TRBJ2-2, with D perhaps TRBD2 (5 bases). The V gene's germline CDR1 is GTSNPN and CDR2 SVGIG (reference sequence). The CDR3 totals 14 residues. V was trimmed by 3 bases and J by 2 bases, leaving 10 bases between them. CDR3 loop: CAWRLDSNTGELFF. Here the CDR3 DNA reads TGTGCCTGGAGGTTGGACTCCAACACCGGGGAGCTGTTTTTT.

In DNA form, the CDR3 reads TGTGCCAGCAGAACCGGGACACTCCGCGAGACCCAGTACTTC. It specifies CASRTGTLRETQYF. The chain carries TRBV6-6 and TRBJ2-5, with D possibly being TRBD1 (6 bases). The CDR3 totals 14 residues. CDR1 MNHNY and CDR2 SVGAGI come from the germline V gene (reference sequence). The V end was cut by 6 bases, the J end by 5 bases, with 16 bases between.

The V call is TRBV7-8, the J call TRBJ1-2; D is unclear. The CDR3 has 15 residues. Germline lookup yields CDR1 SGHVS and CDR2 FQNEAQ. V gave up 0 bases and J gave up 4 bases, with 12 bases separating them. The CDR3 DNA reads TGTGCCAGCAGCTTAGCGCTCGGGTCCGGCTATGGCTACACCTTC. It specifies CASSLALGSGYGYTF.

The CDR3 sequence: CASSQQLSQETQYF. CDR3 nucleotide sequence: TGCGCCAGCAGCCAGCAGCTTTCCCAAGAGACCCAGTACTTC. The rearrangement links TRBV5-1 to TRBJ2-5; no reliable D call. The germline CDR1 and CDR2 sequences are SGHRS and YFSETQ. The length of the CDR3 is 14 residues. The V end lost 4 bases, the J end lost 1 base, and 11 bases lay between the germline ends.

The rearrangement joins TRBV28 to TRBJ1-1, with D uncertain. Trimming pared 7 bases from V and 0 bases from J, leaving 15 bases between. The CDR3 totals 15 residues. Germline V gene data show CDR1 as MDHEN and CDR2 as SYDVKM. CDR3 nucleotides: TGTGCCAGCACCACGATGAGAGGTCTGAACACTGAAGCTTTCTTT. It translates to CASTTMRGLNTEAFF. Full variable domain (missing parts from reference TRBV28 and TRBJ1-1): DVKVTQSSRYLVKRTGEKVFLECVQDMDHENMFWYRQDPGLGLRLIYFSYDVKMKEKGDIPEGYSVSREKKERFSLILESASTNQTSMYLCASTTMRGLNTEAFFGQGTRLTVV.

V usage is TRBV30 and J usage is TRBJ1-6; D may be TRBD1 (6 bases). V was shortened by 3 bases and J by 7 bases, with 28 bases between the two germline ends. Looked up from germline, CDR1 is GTSNPN and CDR2 is SVGIG (reference sequence). The CDR3 extends over 19 amino acids. The CDR3 region is CAWSFLIIGDRRSNSPLHF. The CDR3 DNA is TGTGCCTGGAGCTTTCTAATCATCGGTGACAGGCGATCGAATTCACCCCTCCACTTT. Based on the CDR3 plus reference TRBV30 and TRBJ1-6, the full variable domain is SQTIHQWPATLVQPVGSPLSLECTVEGTSNPNLYWYRQAAGRGLQLLFYSVGIGQISSEVPQNLSASRPQDRQFILSSKKLLLSDSGFYLCAWSFLIIGDRRSNSPLHFGNGTRLTVT.

Only a few counts were recorded for this clone. This chain joins TRBV19 and TRBJ2-7; D unclear. Germline CDR1 and CDR2: LNHDA and SQIVND (reference sequence). The CDR3 is 15 residues long. V was clipped by 0 bases and J by 4 bases, with 13 bases between them. CDR3 sequence: CASSIEVAAWYEQYF. The CDR3 DNA reads as TGTGCCAGTAGTATAGAAGTGGCAGCTTGGTACGAGCAGTACTTC.

The chain links TRBV27 to TRBJ2-7; perhaps TRBD2 as D (6 bases). CDR1 and CDR2 from the germline V gene are MNHEY and SMNVEV (reference sequence). The CDR3 sequence is 15 residues long. Trimming took 6 bases from V and 1 from J, leaving 16 bases between them. For the CDR3, the DNA is TGTGCCAGCAGCGCTATCGGGAGCTCATCCTACGAGCAGTACTTC. Translation gives CASSAIGSSSYEQYF.

The CDR3 here is CASTSRVTQPQHF. The CDR3 coding sequence is TGTGCCAGCACCTCGCGGGTCACTCAGCCCCAGCATTTT. The V call is TRBV28, the J call TRBJ1-5, with no clear D. Trimming took off 7 bases at V and 6 bases at J, with 13 bases between the two ends. Germline-derived CDR1 and CDR2 are MDHEN and SYDVKM. The CDR3 sequence is 13 residues long. The whole variable domain, remainder taken from reference TRBV28 and TRBJ1-5, is DVKVTQSSRYLVKRTGEKVFLECVQDMDHENMFWYRQDPGLGLRLIYFSYDVKMKEKGDIPEGYSVSREKKERFSLILESASTNQTSMYLCASTSRVTQPQHFGDGTRLSIL.

V gene TRBV10-2 combines with J gene TRBJ1-6, with D perhaps matching TRBD1 (6 bases). Germline-derived CDR1 and CDR2 are WSHSY and SAAADI. Trimming stripped 2 bases from V and 0 bases from J, with 17 bases between. CDR3 length: 19 residues. In DNA form, the CDR3 reads TGCGCCAGCAGTGAGCCCTCCGGGGGCGCGAGCTCCTATAATTCACCCCTCCACTTT. It translates to CASSEPSGGASSYNSPLHF.

The gene calls are TRBV6-6 and TRBJ2-7, with D possibly called TRBD1 or TRBD2 (5 bases each). There are 15 residues in the CDR3. V lost 10 bases and J 6 bases, leaving 25 bases between the germline ends. The germline CDR1 and CDR2 sequences are MNHNY and SVGAGI (reference sequence). The CDR3 sequence is CATQKGTLLIGEQYF. Written as DNA, the CDR3 is TGTGCCACCCAAAAGGGGACCCTTTTAATCGGCGAGCAGTACTTC.

J is TRBJ1-5 and V is TRBV21-1. TRBV21-1 counts as a pseudogene. This CDR3 spans 14 amino acids. The CDR3 nucleotides are TGTGCCGGTTGTCGGGACGGTGTCAATCAGCCCCAGCATTTT. Encoded protein: CAGCRDGVNQPQHF.

The rearrangement joins TRBV7-2 to TRBJ1-2, with D perhaps TRBD1 (5 bases). Germline V lookup: CDR1 SGHTA, CDR2 FQGNSA. The CDR3 contains 12 residues. V dropped 1 base and J dropped 9 bases, with 9 bases sitting between them. CDR3 bases: TGTGCCAGCAGCTTAGAGATGGGGCGCTACACCTTC. Residues: CASSLEMGRYTF.

The V gene is TRBV6-1, the J gene TRBJ2-7; 7 positions match TRBD2. This CDR3 region has 12 residues. The J segment lost 7 bases and the V segment lost 6 bases, leaving 6 bases of the junction unmatched. Germline CDR1 MNHNS, CDR2 SASEGT. In DNA, the CDR3 is TGTGCCAGCAGGGGAGGGGCACAAGAGCAGTACTTC. The encoded protein is CASRGGAQEQYF.

The rearrangement links TRBV5-1 to TRBJ1-3; the match to TRBD1 covers 8 bases. Unmatched junction bases numbered 4, after V lost 5 bases and J lost 0 bases. The CDR3 is 15 amino acids. Germline V gene sequence: CDR1 SGHRS, CDR2 YFSETQ. The CDR3: CASRRDRSSGNTIYF. CDR3 nucleotide sequence: TGCGCCAGCAGACGGGACAGGAGCTCTGGAAACACCATATATTTT.

The chain has TRBV27 and TRBJ2-3; 12 bases match TRBD1. CDR1 and CDR2 (germline): MNHEY, SMNVEV (reference sequence). V was clipped by 2 bases and J by 1 base; unmatched bases: 13. The CDR3 has 20 amino acids. Here the CDR3 DNA reads TGTGCCAGCAGTTTAGGCCAAGGGGGACAGGGGGCTTGGGGCACAGATACGCAGTATTTT. It specifies CASSLGQGGQGAWGTDTQYF.

Here the CDR3 reads CASSATSGGMGETQYF. CDR3 DNA sequence: TGTGCCAGCAGCGCCACTAGCGGGGGGATGGGAGAGACCCAGTACTTC. This rearrangement joins TRBV9 to TRBJ2-5; 12 positions match TRBD2. Germline V gene sequence: CDR1 SGDLS, CDR2 YYNGEE. The CDR3 covers 16 residues. V lost 3 bases to trimming and J lost 4 bases; unmatched junction nucleotides: 7. Filled out from reference TRBV9 and TRBJ2-5, the complete variable domain reads DSGVTQTPKHLITATGQRVTLRCSPRSGDLSVYWYQQSLDQGLQFLIQYYNGEERAKGNILERFSAQQFPDLHSELNLSSLELGDSALYFCASSATSGGMGETQYFGPGTRLLVL.

As regards this clone: The sample holds other DNA sequences that translate to the same CDR3. The CDR3, as DNA: TGTGCCAGCAGCTTAGCCGGTAACTATGGCTACACCTTC. It is translated as CASSLAGNYGYTF. The rearrangement uses TRBV11-2 and TRBJ1-2; D gene unclear. This CDR3 contains 13 residues. CDR1 SGHAT and CDR2 FQNNGV come from the germline V gene. Trimming took off 1 base at V and 1 base at J, with 4 bases between the two ends.

This clone was observed once. V gene TRBV18 combines with J gene TRBJ2-1, with 8 nucleotides matching TRBD1. J gave up 7 bases and V 3 bases, and 8 bases lay outside the gene matches. This CDR3 spans 15 amino acids. The germline CDR1 and CDR2 sequences are KGHSH and LQKENI. CDR3 protein: CASSPGQDLYNEQFF. CDR3 coding DNA: TGTGCCAGCTCACCGGGACAGGACCTCTATAATGAGCAGTTCTTC. Full variable domain (rest looked up from reference TRBV18 and TRBJ2-1): NAGVMQNPRHLVRRRGQEARLRCSPMKGHSHVYWYRQLPEEGLKFMVYLQKENIIDESGMPKERFSAEFPKEGPSILRIQQVVRGDSAAYFCASSPGQDLYNEQFFGPGTRLTVL.